The 8 T cell receptor beta chains listed next were all sequenced from one sample in a study of tumor-infiltrating lymphocytes in primary liver carcinoma. Co-extracting RNA and DNA was done with about 20-33 mg of unsorted bulk tissue as input. From around 0.5 ug total RNA, TCR beta cDNA was generated with a primer in the constant region. Libraries for TCR beta were built through three nested multiplex PCR rounds, which together made up a slightly modified ARM-PCR procedure. TRBV1-TRBV30 forward and Cbeta reverse primers drove the first two roughly 10-cycle rounds. TCRdb re-called the multiplex PCR reads with MiXCR, one entry per CDR3 protein. The sample holds some 130,000 distinct CDR3 sequences, roughly 70% seen once. The sequenced sample was tumor-adjacent normal liver tissue. These receptors all come from a woman between 55 and 75 years old with primary liver carcinoma and hepatitis B virus infection.

This rearrangement joins TRBV11-3 to TRBJ1-1; D call uncertain. The CDR3 covers 15 residues. Looked up from germline, CDR1 is SGHNT and CDR2 is YENEEA. V gave up 5 bases and J gave up 7 bases, with 20 bases separating them. The CDR3: CASSPRIDAVGEAFF. The CDR3 DNA follows: TGTGCCAGCAGCCCCCGGATAGATGCGGTGGGTGAAGCTTTCTTT.

This sequence joins TRBV5-1 and TRBJ2-1; D perhaps matches TRBD2 (6 bases). The germline V gene encodes CDR1 SGHRS and CDR2 YFSETQ. CDR3 length: 17 residues. The V end lost 4 bases, the J end lost 8 bases, and 25 bases lay between the germline ends. CDR3 bases: TGCGCCAGCAGCCTCAGCAGAACTAGCTGGAGTATAGATGAGCAGTTCTTC. As protein: CASSLSRTSWSIDEQFF.

As concerns this clonotype: At one end the junction does not follow the germline gene, possibly because of a read error. CDR3 protein: CACSYATRGTSLRHYEQYF. The CDR3 bases are TGTGCCTGCAGTTACGCCACCCGAGGGACAAGTTTGAGGCACTACGAGCAGTACTTC. This chain uses TRBV6-6 with TRBJ2-7; D perhaps matches TRBD1 (6 bases). This CDR3 is built from 19 residues. Germline CDR1 reads MNHNY; CDR2 reads SVGAGI (reference sequence).

As for this clonotype: The junction shows a germline mismatch at one end, possibly a read error. This chain joins TRBV7-8 and TRBJ2-5; 8 bases line up with TRBD1. This CDR3 region has 15 residues. Germline CDR1 reads SGHVS; CDR2 reads FQNEAQ. The CDR3 DNA follows: TGTGCCTGCAGCTTTCGACAGGGGCCGCAGGAGACCCAGTACTTC. This codes for CACSFRQGPQETQYF.

This clonotype has at least ten counts. The CDR3 bases are TGCAGCGTTGTGCCGGGCTACAACGAGCAGTACTTC. Translating it yields CSVVPGYNEQYF. V is TRBV29-1 and J is TRBJ2-7, with no clear D. Trimming shortened V by 4 bases and J by 5 bases, and 12 bases separated the two germline ends. There are 12 residues in the CDR3. Germline CDR1 and CDR2: SQVTM and ANQGSEA.

In this sample, this clonotype turned up a few times. A much more abundant neighbour one base away suggests this may be a read error. V usage is TRBV5-6 and J usage is TRBJ1-2, with TRBD1 identical over 9 bases. From germline, CDR1 is SGHDT and CDR2 YYEEEE. The CDR3 length is 15 residues. CDR3 protein: CASSPTGGLLYDYTF. The DNA for the CDR3 is TGTGCCAGCAGCCCCACAGGGGGCTTACTCTATGACTACACCTTC.

This clonotype was recorded once. Its ends do not fully match the called genes, so a read error is possible. The chain carries TRBV2 and TRBJ1-1; 9 nucleotides line up with TRBD1. The CDR3 spans 13 residues. Germline lookup yields CDR1 SNHLY and CDR2 FYNNEI. The DNA of the CDR3 is TGTGTCAGCCGGACAGGGGTCGGCACTGAAGCTTTCTTT. It is translated as CVSRTGVGTEAFF.

The chain couples TRBV11-2 to TRBJ2-5; weak D call: TRBD2 (5 bases). Germline V gene data show CDR1 as SGHAT and CDR2 as FQNNGV. V lost 1 base and J 8 bases, leaving 17 bases between the germline ends. CDR3 length: 15 amino acids. CDR3 DNA sequence: TGTGCCAGCAGCTTAGTCTTTGGCGGGCAGGATACCCAGTACTTC. It translates to CASSLVFGGQDTQYF.